The rows below give T cell receptor beta chains drawn from one sample of a study of shared clonotypes between healthy human individuals. TCRdb's copy holds only in-frame clones and misses some; the assay was immunoSEQ multiplex PCR. The sample lists about a million clones, approximately 75% seen once, with 0.89% in the top ten. Sequencing was done on a sample of memory CD4+ T cells from PBMCs. The receptors were sampled from a man between 18 and 35 years old in good health. Some clones in this sample may be carry-over from other donors' samples. Each CDR3 is given with its conserved first and last residue. The order of the fields is D gene, J gene, V gene, clone size, CDR3 protein, CDR3 DNA. A D gene is named only where the DNA matches it firmly. Not every row has a clone size; where given, it reads once, few, many or a size class.

. TRBJ2-3 TRBV28 . CASSGTLADTDTQYF TGTGCCAGCAGTGGTACACTAGCAGACACAGATACGCAGTATTTT
TRBD1 TRBJ2-6 TRBV28 . CASSSGTGLSGANVLTF TGTGCCAGCAGTTCAGGGACAGGCCTATCTGGGGCCAACGTCCTGACTTTC
. TRBJ2-7 TRBV5-4 . CASSPTGSTYEQYF TGTGCCAGCAGCCCGACGGGGAGTACCTACGAGCAGTACTTC
. TRBJ1-5 TRBV5-1 . CASSLDGAGQPQHF TGCGCCAGCAGCTTGGATGGGGCAGGGCAGCCCCAGCATTTT
. TRBJ2-5 TRBV10-3 . CAIKGQGGQETQYF TGTGCCATCAAAGGTCAGGGGGGGCAGGAGACCCAGTACTTC
TRBD2 TRBJ2-1 TRBV7-3 . CASSLNIGGSYNEQFF TGTGCCAGCAGCTTAAATATCGGGGGGTCCTACAATGAGCAGTTCTTC
. TRBJ2-7 TRBV11-1 few CASSLEGPFSYEQYF TGTGCCAGCAGCTTGGAAGGGCCTTTCTCCTACGAGCAGTACTTC
TRBD2 TRBJ2-7 TRBV2 . CASRTLREVYEQYF TGTGCCAGCAGGACCTTGCGGGAGGTTTACGAGCAGTACTTC
TRBD2 TRBJ2-1 TRBV6-1 . CASRLAGGNEQFF TGTGCCAGTCGACTAGCGGGGGGCAATGAGCAGTTCTTC
. TRBJ1-5 TRBV5-8 . CASSLAGGQPQHF TGTGCCAGCAGCTTGGCTGGGGGCCAGCCCCAGCATTTT
TRBD2 TRBJ2-2 TRBV10-3 . CAIPERAGANTGELFF TGTGCCATCCCAGAAAGGGCGGGGGCGAACACCGGGGAGCTGTTTTTT
. TRBJ1-4 TRBV10-3 . CAISAFWDGPNEKLFF TGTGCCATCAGTGCGTTCTGGGACGGCCCGAATGAAAAACTGTTTTTT
. TRBJ2-7 TRBV28 . CASSPPGRAHEQYF TGTGCCAGCAGTCCCCCGGGTAGAGCCCACGAGCAGTACTTC
. TRBJ2-1 TRBV27 . CVRVSYNEQFF TGTGTACGGGTCTCCTACAATGAGCAGTTCTTC
. TRBJ2-5 TRBV7-2 once CASSLVGQETQYF TGTGCCAGCAGCTTAGTGGGTCAAGAGACCCAGTACTTC
. TRBJ2-2 TRBV5-6 . CASSFGLENTGELFF TGTGCCAGCAGCTTTGGACTGGAGAACACCGGGGAGCTGTTTTTT
. TRBJ1-2 TRBV28 . CASSPGDGRGGYTF TGTGCCAGCAGTCCCGGGGACGGCCGAGGGGGCTACACCTTC
TRBD2 TRBJ2-1 TRBV4-2 . CASSLQTSGNTYNEQFF TGTGCCAGCAGCCTTCAGACTAGCGGGAACACCTACAATGAGCAGTTCTTC
. TRBJ1-1 TRBV7-2 many CASIWTANTEAFF TGTGCCAGCATATGGACAGCGAACACTGAAGCTTTCTTT
. TRBJ2-3 TRBV6-5 . CASSYSGGTSTDTQYF TGTGCCAGCAGTTACTCGGGCGGGACCAGCACAGATACGCAGTATTTT
. TRBJ2-1 TRBV28 . CASSPPGGRDEQFF TGTGCCAGCAGTCCCCCCGGAGGGAGAGATGAGCAGTTCTTC
TRBD1 TRBJ1-1 TRBV6-5 . CASRATRQGQAFF TGTGCCAGCAGAGCAACCCGACAGGGACAAGCTTTCTTT
. TRBJ1-2 TRBV5-1 . CASSLDVYGYTF TGTGCCAGCAGCTTGGATGTCTACGGCTACACCTTC
TRBD2 TRBJ2-1 TRBV7-2 . CASSLEGTSGRNEQFF TGTGCCAGCAGCCTTGAAGGGACTAGCGGGAGGAATGAGCAGTTCTTC
TRBD2 TRBJ2-1 TRBV7-6 . CASSLGLRGRAYNEQFF TGTGCCAGCAGCTTAGGCCTCCGCGGGAGGGCCTACAATGAGCAGTTCTTC
. TRBJ2-5 TRBV28 . CASSSLRGIQETQYF TGTGCCAGCAGTTCCCTACGTGGGATCCAAGAGACCCAGTACTTC
. TRBJ1-1 TRBV5-1 . CASSFQDRNTEAFF TGCGCCAGCAGCTTCCAGGACCGGAACACTGAAGCTTTCTTT
. TRBJ1-4 TRBV5-6 . CASSFLGAATNEKLFF TGTGCCAGCAGCTTCCTCGGGGCTGCAACTAATGAAAAACTGTTTTTT
. TRBJ2-1 TRBV9 . CASSATGPSALVFF TGTGCCAGCAGCGCTACGGGACCCTCCGCCTTGGTGTTCTTC
. TRBJ1-4 TRBV28 many CASSLFEWGGGEKLFF TGTGCCAGCAGTTTATTTGAATGGGGAGGTGGTGAAAAACTGTTTTTT
TRBD2 TRBJ2-3 TRBV27 . CASSLSKGTSGTDTQYF TGTGCCAGCAGTTTATCCAAAGGGACTAGCGGCACAGATACGCAGTATTTT
. TRBJ2-4 TRBV7-9 . CASSLGGLSSFSYF TGTGCCAGCAGCTTAGGCGGTCTTTCTTCATTCAGTTACTTC
TRBD2 TRBJ2-7 TRBV7-2 . CASSLEWTSGRAASYEQYF TGTGCCAGCAGCTTGGAATGGACTAGCGGGAGGGCCGCGTCCTACGAGCAGTACTTC
. TRBJ2-5 TRBV7-2 . CASSLTVGETQYF TGTGCCAGCAGCTTAACCGTCGGAGAGACCCAGTACTTC
TRBD2 TRBJ2-1 TRBV7-9 . CASSWRTSGDNEQFF TGTGCCAGCAGCTGGCGGACTAGCGGAGACAATGAGCAGTTCTTC
. TRBJ1-1 TRBV7-2 . CASSLAFGGNTEAFF TGTGCCAGCAGCTTAGCCTTCGGGGGGAACACTGAAGCTTTCTTT
TRBD1 TRBJ2-7 TRBV28 . CASSLNRGAPYEQYF TGTGCCAGCAGCCTTAACAGGGGGGCTCCCTACGAGCAGTACTTC
TRBD1 TRBJ2-5 TRBV5-6 once CASSKQGTQETQYF TGTGCCAGCAGCAAACAGGGGACCCAAGAGACCCAGTACTTC
. TRBJ2-2 TRBV5-6 . CASSSTWRMGSGELFF TGTGCCAGCAGCTCTACCTGGAGGATGGGCTCCGGGGAGCTGTTTTTT
TRBD2 TRBJ2-5 TRBV5-4 . CASSSPLAGEETQYF TGTGCCAGCAGCTCACCACTAGCGGGAGAAGAGACCCAGTACTTC
TRBD2 TRBJ2-3 TRBV2 . CASTSRPRLAGGPVTDTQYF TGTGCCAGCACGTCCCGACCGAGACTAGCGGGAGGGCCTGTCACAGATACGCAGTATTTT
. TRBJ2-7 TRBV5-4 once CASSLEYEQYF TGTGCCAGCAGCTTGGAGTACGAGCAGTACTTC
. TRBJ2-7 TRBV7-2 many CASSFTGTNEQYF TGTGCCAGCAGCTTCACAGGGACTAACGAGCAGTACTTC
. TRBJ1-1 TRBV2 few CASSEQGRNTEAFF TGTGCCAGCAGTGAGCAGGGGAGGAACACTGAAGCTTTCTTT
. TRBJ2-1 TRBV5-4 . CASGSPRRLNNEQFF TGTGCCAGCGGATCCCCCAGGCGGCTTAACAATGAGCAGTTCTTC
. TRBJ2-1 TRBV27 few CASSFGRGRYNEQFF TGTGCCAGCAGTTTTGGACGGGGGCGGTACAATGAGCAGTTCTTC